Sequencing of this TCR beta chain was carried out in a study of blood T cell repertoires in COVID-19 (dated by TCRdb to about 2020). Background on the whole study: Samples covering the acute and convalescent phases of COVID-19 were provided by collaborators in the United States, Italy and Spain. The prospective study material was composed of cDNA or gDNA derived from T cells, B-cell-depleted T cells, or PBMCs. The dataset comprised deeply sampled blood TCRbeta repertoires from subjects exposed to, actively infected with, or recovered from COVID-19. The repertoires were released in a freely available public database meant as a resource for research on the immune response to SARS-CoV-2. The samples were drawn from the first 160 participants of the ongoing ImmuneRACE study and from 1,254 subjects provided by 6 global collaborators. The sample metadata nearly always contained a de-identified subject ID, COVID-19 status, age in years and sex. HLA class I and class II types, where available, came from metadata supplied by the sample provider rather than from assay-based typing. Broader findings and caveats from the paper: Clinical and demographic metadata were provided uncurated, with the amount varying by source and participant.

Of note for this clone: It has no known antigen specificity. No base-level quality is on record; no much larger clone is a single base apart.

The germline V gene encodes CDR1 SGHTA and CDR2 FQGNSA. The CDR3 holds 16 amino acids from the cysteine to the phenylalanine. CDR3 DNA is the only sequence kept; it has 48 bases, read in frame from the first base. For this chain, trimming is 2 bases at the V end and 5 bases at the J end, and the number of junction bases without a gene match is 6. Whole blood was collected in K2EDTA tubes by collaborating institutions according to the institutions' own protocols. For TCRbeta analysis, collaborators shipped samples as frozen whole blood, isolated PBMCs, or DNA extracted from either of those sample types. The immunoSEQ Assay, a bias-controlled multiplex PCR, was used to amplify TCRbeta CDR3 regions from genomic DNA. Concerning the study's data processing: Nucleated cell counts per sample were estimated from amplification of reference gene primers within the assay. Sequence reads were collapsed and filtered to measure the absolute abundance of every unique TCRbeta CDR3 rearrangement. For each sample, productive Simpson clonality was calculated as the square root of Simpson's diversity index across productive rearrangements. What TCRdb holds here is the immuneACCESS table cut down to in-frame rearrangements. Part of the clones is not present; checked against another copy, under half of the missing clones reflect an unresolved V gene, and the others are unexplained. V, J and clone size reflect that table, while D and trimming were determined from the DNA. Across this sample there are some 350,000 clones, with around 91% seen only once. Approximately 7% of the sample is taken by the ten largest.

The sequenced sample was peripheral blood. This receptor was identified in a man between 18 and 29 years old with active or convalescent COVID-19. The sequence joins TRBV7-2 to TRBJ2-2, and TRBD2 aligns with 9 junction nucleotides. The CDR3 protein: CASSLMASGITGELFF. DNA sequence: TGTGCCAGCAGCTTAATGGCTAGCGGGATTACCGGGGAGCTGTTTTTT.